A selection of T cell receptor beta chains follows, all from one sample in a study of immune evolution from preneoplasia to lung adenocarcinoma. Sequencing used immunoSEQ multiplex PCR; TCRdb keeps in-frame clones, though not all of them. The sample carries approximately 4,900 clones, 75% to 80% recorded once. Sequenced input: FFPE minimally invasive lung adenocarcinoma tissue. The source of these receptors is a person between 60 and 79 years old with lung adenocarcinoma. CDR3s include the opening cysteine and the closing phenylalanine or tryptophan. Clone size appears in some rows only: once, few, many, or a class for an expanded clone.

v_gene	len	abundance	CDR3aa
TRBV30	14	-	CAWSQGIGNQPQHF
TRBV28	15	-	CASRPEDGLGTEAFF
TRBV11-3	15	few	CASSPPGGRGEKLFF
TRBV10-3	15	-	CAISESQDRGEPQHF
TRBV6-4	17	-	CASSDSHTSGGTDTQYF
TRBV5-1	14	-	CASSLDVAGTEAFF
TRBV2	14	-	CASSGRDRGYGYTF
TRBV4-2	14	few	CASSQEIGANVLTF
TRBV28	14	-	CASSGTGYSYEQYF
TRBV6-6	12	-	CASSSAGNTIYF
TRBV19	13	-	CASEGQGWDTQYF
TRBV11-2	14	-	CASSLRTANTEAFF
TRBV5-1	15	-	CASSDRTGGVTEAFF
TRBV25-1	13	-	CASGRGGSYEQYF
TRBV9	15	-	CASSVPGRQDYGYTF
TRBV4-1	15	-	CASSQPSRTEEKLFF
TRBV18	14	-	CASSLTPSNSPLHF
TRBV12-5	11	-	CASGSSYEQYF
TRBV19	13	-	CASSITVNEKLFF
TRBV4-1	20	-	CASSQPSLAGGNGDTDTQYF
TRBV9	17	-	CASSPSSAGGRYNEQFF
TRBV5-4	13	once	CASSRGGDTEAFF
TRBV29-1	14	-	CSVAPEHSSYEQYF
TRBV30	15	-	CAWSPIVGSNQPQHF
TRBV9	15	-	CASSQSGTANQPQHF
TRBV9	13	-	CASSGGQATEAFF
TRBV19	14	-	CASSILGGKNIQYF